This TCR beta chain was sequenced in a study of blood T cells in healthy people across ages. Every donor provided roughly 10 milliliters of peripheral blood. This CDR3 contains 14 residues. With 3 bases removed from V and 6 bases from J, the gap between germline ends came to 12 bases. Germline CDR1 and CDR2: LNHDA and SQIVND (reference sequence). Only a few counts were recorded for this clonotype. The use of a sample-barcoded 5' primer and a J-beta primer mix characterized a second PCR of roughly 6 to 11 cycles. Every single cDNA molecule received a tag from a template-switch adaptor with 12 random nucleotides. From each sample, at least 3 million paired-end reads containing CDR3 were obtained. Each CDR3 protein gets one entry after TCRdb re-called the 5' RACE reads with MiXCR. The sample contains roughly 800,000 distinct CDR3 sequences, 25% of which appear only once. These data also featured in a second study, about T cells of mothers and their children. Per that study: Thymic selection molds TCR recombination output in a comparable way in related and unrelated pairs.

The receptor was isolated from a boy younger than 18 in good health. The sample was blood. This chain connects TRBV19 to TRBJ2-1; D tentatively reads TRBD1 or TRBD2 (6 bases each). The CDR3 is CASSMGGNTNEQFF. As DNA, the CDR3 is TGTGCCAGTAGTATGGGGGGCAACACCAATGAGCAGTTCTTC.